This T cell receptor (beta chain) was identified in a study of blood T cell repertoires in COVID-19. Sequenced by immunoSEQ multiplex PCR; TCRdb stores in-frame clones only, minus some. Among 70,000 to 90,000 clones listed, over 75% were seen once. This sequence was found in a man aged 50 to 60 with COVID-19, enrolled during active disease. Sequenced material: peripheral blood.

The CDR3 nucleotides are TGTGCCAGCAGTGAATGGGGACAGTACAATGAGCAGTTCTTC. The encoded protein is CASSEWGQYNEQFF. The chain has TRBV25-1 and TRBJ2-1; 7 bases match TRBD1. The CDR3 covers 14 residues. Trimming cost V 1 base and J 4 bases; bases outside gene matches: 1. Germline V gene data show CDR1 as MGHDK and CDR2 as SYGVNS.